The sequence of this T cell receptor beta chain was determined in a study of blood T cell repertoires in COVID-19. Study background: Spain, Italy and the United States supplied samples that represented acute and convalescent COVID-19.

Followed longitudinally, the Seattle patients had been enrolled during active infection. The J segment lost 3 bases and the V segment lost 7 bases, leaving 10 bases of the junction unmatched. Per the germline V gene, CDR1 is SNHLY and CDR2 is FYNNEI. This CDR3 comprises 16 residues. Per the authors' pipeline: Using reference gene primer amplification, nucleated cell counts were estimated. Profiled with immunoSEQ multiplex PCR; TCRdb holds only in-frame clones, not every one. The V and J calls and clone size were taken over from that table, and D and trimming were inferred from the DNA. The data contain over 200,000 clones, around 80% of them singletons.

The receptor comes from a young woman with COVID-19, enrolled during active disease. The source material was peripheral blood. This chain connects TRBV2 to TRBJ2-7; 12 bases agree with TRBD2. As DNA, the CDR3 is TGTGCCAGCATGACTAGCGGGAGTAGGCCGCTCTACGAGCAGTACTTC. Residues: CASMTSGSRPLYEQYF.